Below, one T cell receptor beta chain is given with its context. The CDR3 sequence is 15 residues long. V gave up 2 bases and J gave up 3 bases, with 11 bases separating them. Germline CDR1 reads MNHNY; CDR2 reads SVGAGI (reference sequence). This sample stems from a study of shared clonotypes between healthy human individuals. Naive CD8 cells comprised CD45RO-negative, CCR7-positively selected cells, excluding terminally differentiated effector memory CD45RA+ cells. Clones were sequenced by immunoSEQ multiplex PCR, and TCRdb holds only the in-frame ones, with some missing. In the table there are about 2 million clones, around 96% of which are singletons.

The sequence derives from a man aged 18 to 30 in good health. The V gene is TRBV6-6, the J gene TRBJ2-1; perhaps TRBD2 as D (6 bases). Sequenced material: naive CD8+ T cells sorted from blood. The CDR3 reads CASSYGLADYNEQFF. The CDR3 nucleotides read TGTGCCAGCAGTTACGGGTTAGCGGACTACAATGAGCAGTTCTTC.